The rows below give T cell receptor beta chains drawn from one sample of a study of long-term antiretroviral therapy in people with HIV. TCRdb keeps only in-frame clones here, not all; method: immunoSEQ multiplex PCR. The sample shows almost 35,000 clones, 94% of them seen only once. Sequencing was performed on unsorted PBMCs, taken around 5.4 years after starting antiretroviral therapy. Every receptor here comes from a woman aged 45-65 years with HIV. CDR3s include the opening cysteine and the closing phenylalanine or tryptophan. The order of the fields is J gene, V gene, CDR3 length, D gene, clone size, CDR3 DNA, CDR3 protein. A D gene is named only where the DNA matches it firmly. Clone size, where shown, is once, few, many, or a class for clones that have expanded.

J gene: TRBJ1-1; V gene: TRBV6-5; CDR3 length: 14; D gene: -; clone size: few; CDR3 DNA: TGTGCCAGCAGTGTGACAGCCTTTTACACTGAAGCTTTCTTT; CDR3 protein: CASSVTAFYTEAFF
J gene: TRBJ1-1; V gene: TRBV27; CDR3 length: 15; D gene: TRBD1; clone size: -; CDR3 DNA: TGTGCCAGCAGCCGACAGGGGGCGAGGTCCACTGAAGCTTTCTTT; CDR3 protein: CASSRQGARSTEAFF
J gene: TRBJ1-5; V gene: TRBV4-1; CDR3 length: 16; D gene: -; clone size: -; CDR3 DNA: TGCGCCAGCAGCCAAGTAGTTATGTCGGGAAATCAGCCCCAGCATTTT; CDR3 protein: CASSQVVMSGNQPQHF
J gene: TRBJ1-3; V gene: TRBV19; CDR3 length: 15; D gene: -; clone size: -; CDR3 DNA: TGTGCCAGTAGTAGGGCAGCAGGCTCTGGAAACACCATATATTTT; CDR3 protein: CASSRAAGSGNTIYF
J gene: TRBJ2-7; V gene: TRBV7-9; CDR3 length: 14; D gene: TRBD1; clone size: -; CDR3 DNA: TGTGCCAGCAGCTTAGCGGGACAGCCCTACGAGCAGTACTTC; CDR3 protein: CASSLAGQPYEQYF
J gene: TRBJ2-1; V gene: TRBV9; CDR3 length: 13; D gene: -; clone size: -; CDR3 DNA: TGTGCCAGCAGCGGTCACGGGATTAATGAGCAGTTCTTC; CDR3 protein: CASSGHGINEQFF
J gene: TRBJ1-3; V gene: TRBV9; CDR3 length: 14; D gene: -; clone size: once; CDR3 DNA: TGTGCCAGCAGCGTAGAGGCAAGTGGAAACACCATATATTTT; CDR3 protein: CASSVEASGNTIYF
J gene: TRBJ2-1; V gene: TRBV6-4; CDR3 length: 16; D gene: -; clone size: -; CDR3 DNA: TGTGCCAGCAGTGGAAGGGGTTCCCCCTTCTACAATGAGCAGTTCTTC; CDR3 protein: CASSGRGSPFYNEQFF
J gene: TRBJ2-1; V gene: TRBV5-1; CDR3 length: 12; D gene: -; clone size: -; CDR3 DNA: TGCGCCAGCAGCCCTGCCGGGGGTGAGCAGTTCTTC; CDR3 protein: CASSPAGGEQFF
J gene: TRBJ1-2; V gene: TRBV29-1; CDR3 length: 12; D gene: -; clone size: -; CDR3 DNA: TGCAGCGTTCGAACAGAACCCTATGGCTACACCTTC; CDR3 protein: CSVRTEPYGYTF
J gene: TRBJ2-2; V gene: TRBV6-5; CDR3 length: 16; D gene: TRBD2; clone size: -; CDR3 DNA: TGTGCCAGCAGTTACTCCGGGACTAGCGTCACCGGGGAGCTGTTTTTT; CDR3 protein: CASSYSGTSVTGELFF
J gene: TRBJ1-3; V gene: TRBV4-2; CDR3 length: 15; D gene: -; clone size: -; CDR3 DNA: TGTGCCAGCAGAGGAGGGGTTAGCTCTGGAAACACCATATATTTT; CDR3 protein: CASRGGVSSGNTIYF
J gene: TRBJ2-1; V gene: TRBV7-2; CDR3 length: 13; D gene: -; clone size: -; CDR3 DNA: TGTGCCAGCAGCATTTACACGGGGGGCGAGCAGTTCTTC; CDR3 protein: CASSIYTGGEQFF
J gene: TRBJ1-3; V gene: TRBV6-1; CDR3 length: 14; D gene: -; clone size: once; CDR3 DNA: TGTGCCAGCAGACCTGCAGGCTCTGGAAACACCATATATTTT; CDR3 protein: CASRPAGSGNTIYF
J gene: TRBJ2-1; V gene: TRBV7-9; CDR3 length: 15; D gene: TRBD1; clone size: -; CDR3 DNA: TGTGCCAGCAGTTTCCCGGGACAGGTCACCAATGAGCAGTTCTTC; CDR3 protein: CASSFPGQVTNEQFF
J gene: TRBJ1-6; V gene: TRBV18; CDR3 length: 14; D gene: TRBD1; clone size: -; CDR3 DNA: TGTGCCAGCTCAAGCGACAGGGGAAATTCACCCCTCCACTTT; CDR3 protein: CASSSDRGNSPLHF
J gene: TRBJ2-2; V gene: TRBV2; CDR3 length: 13; D gene: -; clone size: -; CDR3 DNA: TGTGCCAGCAGTGCCGACTTATCCGGGGAGCTGTTTTTT; CDR3 protein: CASSADLSGELFF
J gene: TRBJ2-1; V gene: TRBV11-3; CDR3 length: 14; D gene: TRBD2; clone size: -; CDR3 DNA: TGTGCCAGCAGCCGTAGCGGGGCCGGGGGTGAGCAGTTCTTC; CDR3 protein: CASSRSGAGGEQFF
J gene: TRBJ1-1; V gene: TRBV7-2; CDR3 length: 12; D gene: -; clone size: -; CDR3 DNA: TGTGCCAGCACCTTGGTGAACACTGAAGCTTTCTTT; CDR3 protein: CASTLVNTEAFF
J gene: TRBJ2-2; V gene: TRBV2; CDR3 length: 15; D gene: -; clone size: -; CDR3 DNA: TGTGCCAGCAGTGGCAGCCGGGGGACCACCGGGGAGCTGTTTTTT; CDR3 protein: CASSGSRGTTGELFF
J gene: TRBJ2-1; V gene: TRBV7-9; CDR3 length: 16; D gene: -; clone size: -; CDR3 DNA: TGTGCCAGCCGATCGACCACGGGGAACTCCTACAATGAGCAGTTCTTC; CDR3 protein: CASRSTTGNSYNEQFF
J gene: TRBJ1-5; V gene: TRBV19; CDR3 length: 16; D gene: -; clone size: -; CDR3 DNA: TGTGCCAGTAGTCCGCCTCAATACAGGGGCAATCAGCCCCAGCATTTT; CDR3 protein: CASSPPQYRGNQPQHF
J gene: TRBJ1-3; V gene: TRBV29-1; CDR3 length: 14; D gene: -; clone size: -; CDR3 DNA: TGCAGCGTTGGGGAAACTAGCTCTGGAAACACCATATATTTT; CDR3 protein: CSVGETSSGNTIYF
J gene: TRBJ2-2; V gene: TRBV10-3; CDR3 length: 14; D gene: -; clone size: -; CDR3 DNA: TGTGCCATCAGGGAGAGCCCCTCCGCCGGGGAGCTGTTTTTT; CDR3 protein: CAIRESPSAGELFF
J gene: TRBJ2-3; V gene: TRBV30; CDR3 length: 16; D gene: TRBD2; clone size: -; CDR3 DNA: TGTGCCTGGAGTGCCACCGGGGGGGCGATCACAGATACGCAGTATTTT; CDR3 protein: CAWSATGGAITDTQYF
J gene: TRBJ1-6; V gene: TRBV30; CDR3 length: 13; D gene: -; clone size: -; CDR3 DNA: TGTGCCTGGCAAGGAAGCCTTAATTCACCCCTCCACTTT; CDR3 protein: CAWQGSLNSPLHF
J gene: TRBJ1-2; V gene: TRBV21-1; CDR3 length: 10; D gene: -; clone size: -; CDR3 DNA: TGTGCCAGCAGCAGGGCTCGCTACACCTTC; CDR3 protein: CASSRARYTF
J gene: TRBJ1-4; V gene: TRBV2; CDR3 length: 20; D gene: -; clone size: -; CDR3 DNA: TGTGCCAGCAGTAGGACCGGGGCCTCAACTAGGACCTCAACTAATGAAAAACTGTTTTTT; CDR3 protein: CASSRTGASTRTSTNEKLFF
J gene: TRBJ1-2; V gene: TRBV30; CDR3 length: 11; D gene: -; clone size: -; CDR3 DNA: TGTGCCTGGAGTCCCCAATATGGCTACACCTTC; CDR3 protein: CAWSPQYGYTF
J gene: TRBJ1-4; V gene: TRBV21-1; CDR3 length: 19; D gene: -; clone size: -; CDR3 DNA: TGTGCCAGCAGCATAAGGGGGACAGGGATGGGGGCAACTAATGAAAAACTGTTTTTT; CDR3 protein: CASSIRGTGMGATNEKLFF
J gene: TRBJ1-4; V gene: TRBV11-2; CDR3 length: 13; D gene: -; clone size: -; CDR3 DNA: TGTGCCAGCAGCCCTCGGGGTTTCGAAAAACTGTTTTTT; CDR3 protein: CASSPRGFEKLFF
J gene: TRBJ2-3; V gene: TRBV5-1; CDR3 length: 17; D gene: TRBD2; clone size: -; CDR3 DNA: TGCGCCAGCAGCTTGGAGGCTAGCGGGTCGCTCGGGAATACGCAGTATTTT; CDR3 protein: CASSLEASGSLGNTQYF
J gene: TRBJ1-6; V gene: TRBV11-2; CDR3 length: 16; D gene: TRBD1; clone size: -; CDR3 DNA: TGTGCCAGCAGCTTAGGGCCGGGACAGGGGGGTTCACCCCTCCACTTT; CDR3 protein: CASSLGPGQGGSPLHF
J gene: TRBJ1-4; V gene: TRBV2; CDR3 length: 15; D gene: -; clone size: -; CDR3 DNA: TGTGCCAGCAGTCACACCGGGACGCTCTACGAAAAACTGTTTTTT; CDR3 protein: CASSHTGTLYEKLFF
J gene: TRBJ2-3; V gene: TRBV20-1; CDR3 length: 11; D gene: -; clone size: -; CDR3 DNA: TGCAGTGCTAGTTTGGGCTGGGCGCAGTATTTT; CDR3 protein: CSASLGWAQYF
J gene: TRBJ2-1; V gene: TRBV29-1; CDR3 length: 15; D gene: -; clone size: -; CDR3 DNA: TGCAGCGTTGGGGGTCTCCCTCGGGGTTACAATGAGCAGTTCTTC; CDR3 protein: CSVGGLPRGYNEQFF
J gene: TRBJ1-2; V gene: TRBV7-9; CDR3 length: 14; D gene: -; clone size: -; CDR3 DNA: TGTGCCAGCAGCCCCCAGCTGGGACCGTATGGCTACACCTTC; CDR3 protein: CASSPQLGPYGYTF
J gene: TRBJ2-7; V gene: TRBV27; CDR3 length: 18; D gene: TRBD1; clone size: once; CDR3 DNA: TGTGCCAGCAGTTTATGGTTCCGCAAGGACAGGAAGGCCTACGAGCAGTACTTC; CDR3 protein: CASSLWFRKDRKAYEQYF
J gene: TRBJ1-1; V gene: TRBV7-2; CDR3 length: 15; D gene: -; clone size: -; CDR3 DNA: TGTGCCAGCAGCTTATCACGCAGGGTATCCACTGAAGCTTTCTTT; CDR3 protein: CASSLSRRVSTEAFF
J gene: TRBJ1-4; V gene: TRBV30; CDR3 length: 14; D gene: -; clone size: -; CDR3 DNA: TGTGCCTGGAGTGCATACAGGCCTATAGAAAAACTGTTTTTT; CDR3 protein: CAWSAYRPIEKLFF
J gene: TRBJ1-2; V gene: TRBV9; CDR3 length: 17; D gene: -; clone size: -; CDR3 DNA: TGTGCCAGCAGCGTAGATCCCAGGGGATCGATCTTAGGTGGCTACACCTTC; CDR3 protein: CASSVDPRGSILGGYTF
J gene: TRBJ1-4; V gene: TRBV25-1; CDR3 length: 13; D gene: -; clone size: -; CDR3 DNA: TGTGCCAGCAGTGACTCGCGGACTGGGAAACTGTTTTTT; CDR3 protein: CASSDSRTGKLFF
J gene: TRBJ2-7; V gene: TRBV19; CDR3 length: 12; D gene: -; clone size: -; CDR3 DNA: TGTGCCACCCCCACAAAGGGCTACGAGCAGTACTTC; CDR3 protein: CATPTKGYEQYF
J gene: TRBJ1-5; V gene: TRBV30; CDR3 length: 13; D gene: -; clone size: -; CDR3 DNA: TGTGCCTGGTCTGGGGGGGGCAATCAGCCCCAGCATTTT; CDR3 protein: CAWSGGGNQPQHF
J gene: TRBJ1-1; V gene: TRBV19; CDR3 length: 14; D gene: -; clone size: -; CDR3 DNA: TGTGCCAGTAGTATTGGAGACATGAACACTGAAGCTTTCTTT; CDR3 protein: CASSIGDMNTEAFF
J gene: TRBJ1-5; V gene: TRBV4-3; CDR3 length: 14; D gene: -; clone size: -; CDR3 DNA: TGCGCCAGCAGCCAGGAACGGAATAATCAGCCCCAGCATTTT; CDR3 protein: CASSQERNNQPQHF
J gene: TRBJ1-3; V gene: TRBV5-1; CDR3 length: 15; D gene: -; clone size: few; CDR3 DNA: TGCGCCAGCAGCCCCGAGGAACAGGCTAGAAACACCATATATTTT; CDR3 protein: CASSPEEQARNTIYF
J gene: TRBJ2-5; V gene: TRBV5-5; CDR3 length: 16; D gene: -; clone size: -; CDR3 DNA: TGTGCCAGCAGCTTGGGGCAAACGGGGGGCTCGGAGACCCAGTACTTC; CDR3 protein: CASSLGQTGGSETQYF
J gene: TRBJ1-2; V gene: TRBV19; CDR3 length: 13; D gene: TRBD1; clone size: -; CDR3 DNA: TGTGCCAGTAGCCCTAGGGGGCTCGGTGGCTACACCTTC; CDR3 protein: CASSPRGLGGYTF
J gene: TRBJ1-1; V gene: TRBV30; CDR3 length: 14; D gene: -; clone size: -; CDR3 DNA: TGTGCCTGGGCTGGCATACGGGGGAACACTGAAGCTTTCTTT; CDR3 protein: CAWAGIRGNTEAFF
J gene: TRBJ2-1; V gene: TRBV7-2; CDR3 length: 16; D gene: TRBD2; clone size: -; CDR3 DNA: TGTGCCAGCAGCTTAGGTCCTAGCGGGGGAGGCTATGAGCAGTTCTTC; CDR3 protein: CASSLGPSGGGYEQFF
J gene: TRBJ2-5; V gene: TRBV18; CDR3 length: 15; D gene: -; clone size: -; CDR3 DNA: TGTGCCAGCTCACCACCCTCCGGGTTCGGAGAGACCCAGTACTTC; CDR3 protein: CASSPPSGFGETQYF
J gene: TRBJ2-1; V gene: TRBV6-1; CDR3 length: 16; D gene: -; clone size: once; CDR3 DNA: TGTGCCAGCAGTGAAGCCAGGCAGGGCCCCTACAATGAGCAGTTCTTC; CDR3 protein: CASSEARQGPYNEQFF
J gene: TRBJ1-2; V gene: TRBV19; CDR3 length: 13; D gene: -; clone size: -; CDR3 DNA: TGTGCCAGTAACACCAGGGTCCGTGATGGCTACACCTTC; CDR3 protein: CASNTRVRDGYTF